This entry lists 6 T cell receptor beta chains sequenced from one sample in a study of T-cell memory formation after mild COVID-19. Via MiXCR, TCRdb re-called the 5' RACE reads, giving one row per CDR3 protein. The repertoire consists of fewer than 350,000 distinct CDR3 sequences, with 13% to 15% occurring once and the leading ten covering roughly a fifth. Sequenced material: PBMCs or a T cell subset sorted from them (not recorded which). The receptors here all came from a man in his late teens or twenties who had mild COVID-19 (a few samples of this study predate the infection). Cell type and time point are not known.

V gene TRBV29-1 combines with J gene TRBJ2-5, with D perhaps matching TRBD1 (5 bases). V lost 5 bases to trimming and J lost 5 bases, with 18 bases between them. CDR1 and CDR2 from the germline V gene are SQVTM and ANQGSEA. The CDR3 is made up of 14 amino acids. The CDR3 nucleotides are TGCAGCGTTCCTCCCCTTCAGGGTAGGGAGACCCAGTACTTC. Its translation: CSVPPLQGRETQYF.

This clonotype was seen more than once but under ten times. The rearrangement uses TRBV7-9 and TRBJ1-1; a possible D gene is TRBD1 (6 bases). There are 16 residues in the CDR3. V lost 5 bases, J lost 1 base, and 17 bases lay in between. CDR1 and CDR2 from the germline V gene are SEHNR and FQNEAQ (reference sequence). The DNA of the CDR3 is TGTGCCAGCAGCGCTGTCAGGGGACCGGGGAACACTGAAGCTTTCTTT. Translated: CASSAVRGPGNTEAFF. The entire variable domain, with the rest obtained from reference TRBV7-9 and TRBJ1-1, is as follows: DTGVSQNPRHKITKRGQNVTFRCDPISEHNRLYWYRQTLGQGPEFLTYFQNEAQLEKSRLLSDRFSAERPKGSFSTLEIQRTEQGDSAMYLCASSAVRGPGNTEAFFGQGTRLTVV.

V gene TRBV4-3 combines with J gene TRBJ1-6, with D unclear. The CDR3 totals 14 residues. Trimming took off 0 bases at V and 3 bases at J, with 3 bases between the two ends. Germline V gives CDR1 LGHNA, CDR2 YSLEER. The CDR3 nucleotides read TGCGCCAGCAGCCAAGATGGCTATAATTCACCCCTCCACTTT. It translates to CASSQDGYNSPLHF.

This clonotype was seen only a few times. The CDR3 region has the DNA TGCGCCAGCAGCAGGGACGGGGGACAGGGGAATTCACCCCTCCACTTT. As protein: CASSRDGGQGNSPLHF. The V call is TRBV5-1, the J call TRBJ1-6; 10 nucleotides line up with TRBD1. The CDR3 extends over 16 amino acids. CDR1 is SGHRS and CDR2 is YFSETQ in the germline V gene. V lost 4 bases, J lost 7 bases, and 8 bases stayed unmatched.

The table lists this clonotype with many counts. This sequence joins TRBV18 and TRBJ2-1; 8 bases are shared with TRBD2. Germline CDR1 reads KGHSH; CDR2 reads LQKENI. This CDR3 has 17 amino acids. The V segment lost 0 bases and the J segment 7 bases; nucleotides outside the gene matches: 11. DNA for the CDR3: TGTGCCAGCTCACCACCTGCCCCGGGGGGGGCTAGGAATGAGCAGTTCTTC. Amino acids: CASSPPAPGGARNEQFF.

The V and J genes are TRBV18 and TRBJ2-7, with D possibly matching TRBD2 (6 bases). The V end was cut by 2 bases, the J end by 6 bases, with 14 bases between. Germline-derived CDR1 and CDR2 are KGHSH and LQKENI. The CDR3 covers 14 residues. Written as DNA, the CDR3 is TGTGCCAGCTCACCAACGGGGCGGGGTATCGAGCAGTACGTC. Amino acid sequence: CASSPTGRGIEQYV.